This T cell receptor (beta chain) was observed in a study of T cells in Graves' hyperthyroidism and ophthalmopathy. Findings and limits, study-wide: A 13 V-J signature model discriminated ophthalmopathy versus stable hyperthyroidism. Among thyroid clonotypes expanded above 0.001, most also appeared in blood.

J was trimmed by 6 bases and V by 0 bases; bases with no gene match: 10. CDR3 length: 17 residues. Germline-derived CDR1 and CDR2 are DFQATT and SNEGSKA (reference sequence). This clonotype was seen only a few times. Its antigen is still unknown. Amplification of TCR beta CDR3 regions was performed using RNA transcripts as template. Initially, a first-round RT-PCR of the TCR CDR3 employed the HTBI primer set. TCRdb called the multiplex PCR reads again in MiXCR, with one record for every CDR3 protein. Of under 800,000 distinct CDR3 sequences in the sample, around 15% were seen once. This TCR was sampled from a woman under 30 with Graves' hyperthyroidism. The specimen sequenced was blood. The rearrangement joins TRBV20-1 to TRBJ2-2; TRBD2 matches at 10 bases. For the CDR3, the DNA is TGCAGTGCTAGAGATGTGTCTAGCGGGGGACGGGCCGGGGAGCTGTTTTTT. Amino acids: CSARDVSSGGRAGELFF.